The text below deals with one T cell receptor beta chain. The use of a sample-barcoded 5' primer and a J-beta primer mix characterized a second PCR of 7 to 11 cycles. In TCRdb, the 5' RACE reads were re-called with MiXCR into one record per CDR3 protein. The sample has 1.5 million to 1.9 million distinct CDR3 sequences, 35% to 45% seen once. CDR1 is SEHNR, CDR2 FQNEAQ, per germline (reference sequence). The V gene lost 2 bases and the J gene lost 2 bases, with 10 bases spanning the gap. CDR3 length equals 14 residues. This sample was taken from a study of blood T cells in healthy people across ages. This receptor was obtained from a woman aged 18-29 years in good health. The sequencing input was blood. The chain joins TRBV7-9 to TRBJ2-7; D remains ambiguous. The CDR3: CASSLYHETYEQYF. For the CDR3, the DNA is TGTGCCAGCAGCTTATACCACGAAACCTACGAGCAGTACTTC.